Each of the 2 T cell receptor beta chains below was sequenced from the same sample in a study of CD8 T cells in ankylosing spondylitis. From the 5' RACE reads, TCRdb called clonotypes with MiXCR, one entry per CDR3 protein. The sample lists roughly 130,000 distinct CDR3 sequences; about 6.4% were seen once. The sample was blood, either unsorted or a sorted T cell fraction (not recorded which). These TCRs come from a male donor with ankylosing spondylitis or in good health (not recorded which).

The J gene is TRBJ2-7, the V gene TRBV5-6; TRBD1 or TRBD2 may be the D gene (6 bases each). V lost 4 bases, J lost 2 bases, and 13 bases lay in between. This CDR3 comprises 14 residues. The germline CDR1 and CDR2 sequences are SGHDT and YYEEEE. The CDR3 region is CASSGLEGAYEQYF. DNA of the CDR3: TGTGCCAGCAGCGGCCTGGAGGGGGCCTACGAGCAGTACTTC. The whole variable domain, filled in from reference TRBV5-6 and TRBJ2-7, reads DAGVTQSPTHLIKTRGQQVTLRCSPKSGHDTVSWYQQALGQGPQFIFQYYEEEERQRGNFPDRFSGHQFPNYSSELNVNALLLGDSALYLCASSGLEGAYEQYFGPGTRLTVT.

This clonotype occurred many times. The V and J genes are TRBV28 and TRBJ1-2; tentative D call: TRBD1 (5 bases). The V end was cut by 1 base, the J end by 4 bases, with 10 bases between. The CDR3 loop spans 14 amino acids. Looked up from germline, CDR1 is MDHEN and CDR2 is SYDVKM. Written as DNA, the CDR3 is TGTGCCAGCAGTTTATCAGGGTTACTCTATGGCTACACCTTC. Amino acid sequence: CASSLSGLLYGYTF.